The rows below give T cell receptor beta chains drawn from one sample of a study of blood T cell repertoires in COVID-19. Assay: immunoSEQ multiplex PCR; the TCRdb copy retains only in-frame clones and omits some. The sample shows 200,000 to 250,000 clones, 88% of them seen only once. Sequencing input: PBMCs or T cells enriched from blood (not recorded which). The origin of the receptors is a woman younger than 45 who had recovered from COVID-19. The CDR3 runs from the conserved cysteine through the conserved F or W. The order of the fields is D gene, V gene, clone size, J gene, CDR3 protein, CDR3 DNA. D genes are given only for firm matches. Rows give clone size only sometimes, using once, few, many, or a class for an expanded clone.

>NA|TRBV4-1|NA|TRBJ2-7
CASSQDWGRLYEQYF
TGCGCCAGCAGCCAAGATTGGGGCAGACTCTACGAGCAGTACTTC
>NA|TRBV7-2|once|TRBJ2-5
CASSQVIGTLETQYF
TGTGCCAGCAGCCAAGTTATCGGGACATTAGAGACCCAGTACTTC
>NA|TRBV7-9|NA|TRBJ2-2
CASSAAINTGELFF
TGTGCCAGCAGCGCCGCTATCAACACCGGGGAGCTGTTTTTT
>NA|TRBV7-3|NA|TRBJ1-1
CASSLVQNTEAFF
TGTGCCAGCAGCTTAGTACAGAACACTGAAGCTTTCTTT
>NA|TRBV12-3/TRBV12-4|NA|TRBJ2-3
CASSNTGETQYF
TGTGCCAGCAGTAATACAGGTGAAACGCAGTATTTT
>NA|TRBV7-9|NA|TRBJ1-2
CASSIDSYGYTF
TGTGCCAGCAGTATTGACAGCTATGGCTACACCTTC
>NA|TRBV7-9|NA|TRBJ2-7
CASSPPELYEQYF
TGTGCCAGCAGTCCCCCGGAGTTATACGAGCAGTACTTC
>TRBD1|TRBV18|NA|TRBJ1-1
CASSPLKTGVGTEAFF
TGTGCCAGCTCACCACTTAAGACAGGGGTGGGCACTGAAGCTTTCTTT
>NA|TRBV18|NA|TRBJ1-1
CASSPPSPLSGEAFF
TGTGCCAGCTCACCACCATCCCCACTCTCCGGGGAAGCTTTCTTT
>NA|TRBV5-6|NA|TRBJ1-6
CASSLEQGYSPLHF
TGTGCCAGCAGCTTGGAACAGGGATATTCACCCCTCCACTTT
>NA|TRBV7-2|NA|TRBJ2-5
CASSKGLQETQYF
TGTGCCAGCAGCAAGGGACTCCAAGAGACCCAGTACTTC
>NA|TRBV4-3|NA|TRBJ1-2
CASSQDGRGRGAF
TGCGCCAGCAGCCAAGATGGTAGGGGGAGAGGTGCCTTC
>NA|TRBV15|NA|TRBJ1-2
CATSRDLGDWRQNGDTF
TGTGCCACCAGCAGAGATCTGGGGGACTGGAGGCAAAATGGGGACACCTTC
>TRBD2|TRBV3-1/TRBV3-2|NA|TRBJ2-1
CASSLRLSGGNNEQFF
TGTGCCAGCAGCCTCCGACTAAGCGGGGGGAACAATGAGCAGTTCTTC
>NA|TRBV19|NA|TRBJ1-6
CASSIGAGWTYNSPLHF
TGTGCCAGTAGTATTGGTGCCGGGTGGACCTATAATTCACCCCTCCACTTT
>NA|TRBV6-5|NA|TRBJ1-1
CASRAGGAFF
TGTGCCAGCAGGGCCGGGGGGGCTTTCTTT
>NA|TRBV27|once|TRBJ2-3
CASSLSADNTDTQYF
TGTGCCAGCAGTTTATCCGCGGACAACACAGATACGCAGTATTTT
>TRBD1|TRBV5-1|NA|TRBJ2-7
CASSNGQGSYEQYF
TGCGCCAGCAGCAACGGACAGGGCTCCTACGAGCAGTACTTC
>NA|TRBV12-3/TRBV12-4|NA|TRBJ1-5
CASSPSPNQPQHF
TGTGCCAGCAGCCCCTCCCCCAATCAGCCCCAGCATTTT
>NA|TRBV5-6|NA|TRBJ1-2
CASSLAPNDRLNGYTF
TGTGCCAGCAGCTTGGCCCCCAATGACAGGTTAAATGGCTACACCTTC
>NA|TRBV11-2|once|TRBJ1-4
CASSYNRVGANEKLFF
TGTGCCAGCAGCTACAACAGGGTCGGGGCTAATGAAAAACTGTTTTTT
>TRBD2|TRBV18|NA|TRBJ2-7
CASSPLAGAGEQYF
TGTGCCAGCTCACCACTAGCGGGGGCTGGGGAGCAGTACTTC
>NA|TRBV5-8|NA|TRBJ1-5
CASSQGLDQPQHF
TGTGCCAGCAGCCAGGGGTTAGATCAGCCCCAGCATTTT
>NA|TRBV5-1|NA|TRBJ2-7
CASGSGSYEQYF
TGCGCCAGCGGTTCGGGTTCCTACGAGCAGTACTTC
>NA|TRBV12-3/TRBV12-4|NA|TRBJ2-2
CASSFGPGELFF
TGTGCCAGCAGTTTTGGGCCCGGGGAGCTGTTTTTT
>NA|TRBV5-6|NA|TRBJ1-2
CASSLSGLGYGYTF
TGTGCCAGCAGCTTGTCCGGGTTAGGCTATGGCTACACCTTC
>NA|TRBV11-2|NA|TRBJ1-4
CASSLQEKLFF
TGTGCCAGCAGCTTACAAGAAAAACTGTTTTTT
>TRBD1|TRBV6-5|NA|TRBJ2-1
CASRITGENPNEQFF
TGTGCCAGCAGGATCACAGGGGAGAATCCCAATGAGCAGTTCTTC
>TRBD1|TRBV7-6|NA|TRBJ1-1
CASSLGGRGYAEAFF
TGTGCCAGCAGCTTAGGGGGCAGGGGGTATGCTGAAGCTTTCTTT
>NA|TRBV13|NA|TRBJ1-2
CASSLWGGGGYTF
TGTGCCAGCAGCCTCTGGGGGGGAGGAGGCTACACCTTC
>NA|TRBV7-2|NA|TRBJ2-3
CASSLGSGYTDTQYF
TGTGCCAGCAGCTTAGGGTCGGGGTACACAGATACGCAGTATTTT
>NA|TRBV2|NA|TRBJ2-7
CASSERVRNLGEQYF
TGTGCCAGCAGTGAACGGGTCCGAAACCTAGGAGAGCAGTACTTC
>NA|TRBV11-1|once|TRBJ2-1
CASRPRGGWDNEQFF
TGTGCCAGCAGACCCAGAGGGGGTTGGGACAATGAGCAGTTCTTC
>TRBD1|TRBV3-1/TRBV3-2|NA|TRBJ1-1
CASSQDLQGEAFF
TGTGCCAGCAGCCAAGATTTGCAGGGGGAGGCTTTCTTT
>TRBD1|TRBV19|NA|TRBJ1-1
CASSISLVGQPEAFF
TGTGCCAGTAGTATATCCCTCGTGGGACAGCCTGAAGCTTTCTTT
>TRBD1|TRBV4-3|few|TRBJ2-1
CASSPGGVSYNEQFF
TGCGCCAGCAGCCCAGGGGGCGTTTCCTACAATGAGCAGTTCTTC
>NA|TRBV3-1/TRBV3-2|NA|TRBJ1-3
CASSQGPRVGGTIYF
TGTGCCAGCAGCCAAGGACCACGGGTCGGCGGCACCATATATTTT
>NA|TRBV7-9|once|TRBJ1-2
CASSLDNRAYGYTF
TGTGCCAGCAGCTTAGACAACAGGGCCTATGGCTACACCTTC
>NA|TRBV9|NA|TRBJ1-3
CASSVGLSGNTIYF
TGTGCCAGCAGCGTAGGACTCTCTGGAAACACCATATATTTT
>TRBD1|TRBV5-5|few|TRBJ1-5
CASSSTQYTGVANQPQHF
TGTGCCAGCAGCTCAACCCAATATACAGGGGTAGCGAATCAGCCCCAGCATTTT
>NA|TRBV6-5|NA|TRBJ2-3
CASSYKGVESDTQYF
TGTGCCAGCAGTTACAAGGGGGTGGAGTCAGATACGCAGTATTTT
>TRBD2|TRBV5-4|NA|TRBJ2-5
CASSLTSDQETQYF
TGTGCCAGCAGCTTGACTAGCGACCAAGAGACCCAGTACTTC
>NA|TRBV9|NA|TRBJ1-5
CASSVGNNQPQHF
TGTGCCAGCAGCGTAGGTAACAATCAGCCCCAGCATTTT
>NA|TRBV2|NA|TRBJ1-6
CASSRQTYNSPLHF
TGTGCCAGCAGTAGACAGACCTATAATTCACCCCTCCACTTT
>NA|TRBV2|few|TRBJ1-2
CASSVQLFGYTF
TGTGCCAGCAGTGTCCAATTGTTTGGCTACACCTTC